Below, one T cell receptor beta chain is given with its context. Its antigen is unidentified. 5'RACE, which relied on constant-segment primers, yielded TCR alpha and TCR beta cDNA libraries carrying sample barcodes and UMIs. TCRdb reprocessed the 5' RACE reads with MiXCR, giving one entry per CDR3 protein. The sample yields hundreds of thousands of distinct CDR3 sequences, 25% to 30% seen once. These data belong to a study of T-cell memory formation after mild COVID-19. Turning to the study itself: The TCR clusters were mostly specific to one donor.

General observations from the study: Second-wave clones that peaked on day 37 lacked confirmed SARS-CoV-2 specificity. The appearance of some responding clones in pre-infection memory suggested that cross-reactive memory joined.

In germline, CDR1 is MNHEY, CDR2 SMNVEV (reference sequence). The V end lost 0 bases, the J end lost 4 bases, and 16 bases lay between the germline ends. The CDR3 has 16 residues. The receptor was derived from an adult woman who had mild COVID-19 (a few samples of this study predate the infection). Cell type and time point are not known. Material: PBMCs or a T cell subset sorted from them (not recorded which). The V and J genes are TRBV27 and TRBJ2-7; D uncertain. The CDR3 is CASSLSASLTSYEQYF. CDR3 bases: TGTGCCAGCAGTTTATCGGCATCACTCACTTCGTACGAGCAGTACTTC.